Below are 30 T cell receptor beta chains sequenced from a single sample in a study of blood T cells in healthy people across ages. PCR was performed a second time for roughly 7 to 12 cycles using a sample-barcoded 5' primer and a J-beta primer mix. TCRdb re-called the 5' RACE reads with MiXCR, one entry per CDR3 protein. The sample holds hundreds of thousands of distinct CDR3 sequences, roughly 30% seen once. Sequenced: blood. Source of these receptors: a woman of 80 years or more in good health.

With regard to this clonotype: This could be a read error, since a much larger clone is one nucleotide away. CDR3 protein: CASSLARRYNEQYF. DNA of the CDR3: TGTGCCAGCAGCTTAGCGAGGCGTTACAATGAGCAGTACTTC. The chain carries TRBV7-2 and TRBJ2-5; D is undetermined. The V gene's germline CDR1 is SGHTA and CDR2 FQGNSA. V lost 0 bases and J 11 bases, leaving 16 bases between the germline ends. The CDR3 is 14 amino acids.

This clonotype has only a few counts. A much larger clone differs by one base, so this may be a read error. The rearrangement uses TRBV6-5 and TRBJ2-4; TRBD2 agrees at 11 bases. Germline trimming cut 2 bases from V and 6 bases from J; bases unmatched to any gene: 0. CDR3 length: 14 amino acids. Germline V gene data show CDR1 as MNHEY and CDR2 as SVGAGI. The DNA for the CDR3 is TGTGCCAGCAGTTACACTAGCGGGGGAAACATTCAGTACTTC. Amino acids: CASSYTSGGNIQYF.

This clonotype has a handful of counts. The chain combines TRBV7-2 with TRBJ2-7; 9 bases align to TRBD2. This CDR3 is 14 amino acids long. Germline V gene lookup returns CDR1 SGHTA and CDR2 FQGNSA. After removal of 4 bases from V and 4 bases from J, the junction contained 5 bases not matched to a gene. The CDR3 DNA sequence: TGTGCCAGCAGCTACGGGACTAGCTGTTACGAGCAGTACTTC. Residues: CASSYGTSCYEQYF.

The chain links TRBV7-9 to TRBJ1-1, with D unresolved. V was trimmed by 1 base and J by 3 bases, leaving 12 bases between them. CDR3 size: 15 residues. The V gene's germline CDR1 is SEHNR and CDR2 FQNEAQ (reference sequence). DNA for the CDR3: TGTGCCAGCAGCTTAGAGGCAGGAATACACACTGAAGCTTTCTTT. Its protein is CASSLEAGIHTEAFF.

This clonotype was found many times. The genes are TRBV7-9 and TRBJ2-2, with TRBD2 matching 8 bases. The V gene's germline CDR1 is SEHNR and CDR2 FQNEAQ (reference sequence). V lost 6 bases, J lost 3 bases, and 3 bases stayed unmatched. The CDR3 covers 14 residues. For the CDR3, the DNA is TGTGCCAGCAGTTCAGCGGGGGACACCGGGGAGCTGTTTTTT. Its translation: CASSSAGDTGELFF. The full variable domain, rest sourced from reference TRBV7-9 and TRBJ2-2, is DTGVSQNPRHKITKRGQNVTFRCDPISEHNRLYWYRQTLGQGPEFLTYFQNEAQLEKSRLLSDRFSAERPKGSFSTLEIQRTEQGDSAMYLCASSSAGDTGELFFGEGSRLTVL.

This rearrangement joins TRBV9 to TRBJ2-5; D may match TRBD1 or TRBD2 (5 bases each). The CDR3 totals 14 residues. Trimming left V 4 bases short and J 11 bases short, with 21 bases between. Germline V CDR1 and CDR2: SGDLS, YYNGEE. CDR3 residues: CASSMAGGNNEQYF. In nucleotides, the CDR3 is TGTGCCAGCAGCATGGCTGGGGGTAACAATGAGCAGTACTTC.

The chain links TRBV4-1 to TRBJ2-7; 7 nucleotides align to TRBD2. J gave up 4 bases and V 0 bases, and 9 bases lay outside the gene matches. Germline lookup yields CDR1 MGHRA and CDR2 YSYEKL. This CDR3 has 16 amino acids. The CDR3 loop reads CASSQEGPGGTYEQYF. The DNA of the CDR3 is TGCGCCAGCAGCCAAGAGGGGCCGGGGGGAACTTACGAGCAGTACTTC.

The chain uses TRBV20-1 and TRBJ1-1; D remains unclear. Germline V gene sequence: CDR1 DFQATT, CDR2 SNEGSKA (reference sequence). The CDR3 loop spans 14 amino acids. V lost 0 bases, J lost 2 bases, and 10 bases lay in between. For the CDR3, the DNA is TGCAGTGCTAGAGAACAGAAGGTTAACACTGAAGCTTTCTTT. It codes for CSAREQKVNTEAFF.

At least ten counts were recorded for this clonotype. The chain combines TRBV7-8 with TRBJ1-2; the match to TRBD1 covers 11 bases. CDR1 is SGHVS and CDR2 is FQNEAQ in the germline V gene. The CDR3 loop spans 14 amino acids. J lost 7 bases, V lost 3 bases, and 4 bases had no gene match. CDR3 sequence: CASSLGQGDSGYTF. The CDR3 DNA follows: TGTGCCAGCAGCTTGGGACAGGGGGATAGTGGCTACACCTTC.

At least ten counts were recorded for this clonotype. V usage is TRBV7-9 and J usage is TRBJ1-5, with 8 bases identical to TRBD1. Unmatched junction bases numbered 7, after V lost 5 bases and J lost 1 base. Germline V CDR1 and CDR2: SEHNR, FQNEAQ (reference sequence). This CDR3 contains 16 residues. The CDR3 loop reads CASSTSRGPSNQPQHF. CDR3 in DNA: TGTGCCAGCAGCACCTCCAGGGGGCCGAGCAATCAGCCCCAGCATTTT.

A remark on this clonotype: One end of the junction fails to match germline, which may point to a read error. The chain links TRBV2 to TRBJ2-7; the D gene is possibly TRBD1 (5 bases). The CDR3 runs 13 residues. Germline V CDR1 and CDR2: SNHLY, FYNNEI. The CDR3 sequence: CASRVDNSYGQYF. The CDR3 DNA reads as TGTGCCAGCAGAGTGGACAACTCCTACGGGCAGTACTTC.

V and J are TRBV20-1 and TRBJ1-1; no reliable D call. Germline values: CDR1 DFQATT, CDR2 SNEGSKA (reference sequence). CDR3 length equals 12 residues. V shed 6 bases and J shed 1 base, with 9 bases lying between them. Here the CDR3 reads CSALDWNTEAFF. CDR3 nucleotides: TGCAGTGCCCTGGACTGGAACACTGAAGCTTTCTTT.

There are a few counts of this clonotype. The rearrangement joins TRBV5-4 to TRBJ1-1; D is undetermined. Germline assignment: CDR1 SGHNT and CDR2 YYREEE (reference sequence). The CDR3 loop spans 13 amino acids. Trimming stripped 3 bases from V and 10 bases from J, with 16 bases between. The CDR3 coding sequence is TGTGCCAGCAGCTCTCGCCTAGGTGAGGGAGCTTTCTTT. Its translation is CASSSRLGEGAFF.

V is TRBV20-1 and J is TRBJ2-3; D is unresolved. CDR1 is DFQATT and CDR2 is SNEGSKA in the germline V gene (reference sequence). V lost 6 bases to trimming and J lost 0 bases, with 13 bases between them. This CDR3 has 14 residues. CDR3 amino acids: CSASLATSTDTQYF. In DNA, the CDR3 is TGCAGTGCAAGTCTCGCGACTAGCACAGATACGCAGTATTTT.

In this sample, this clonotype turned up many times. The rearrangement uses TRBV30 and TRBJ2-1; the D gene is possibly TRBD2 (6 bases). V was shortened by 1 base and J by 8 bases, with 9 bases between the two germline ends. This CDR3 comprises 12 residues. Germline CDR1 reads GTSNPN; CDR2 reads SVGIG (reference sequence). CDR3 residues: CAWSGGTDEQFF. CDR3 DNA sequence: TGTGCCTGGAGTGGCGGGACGGATGAGCAGTTCTTC.

As for this clonotype: A much larger clone differs from this one at a single base, so this may be a read error. The V call is TRBV6-1, the J call TRBJ2-6, with TRBD1 matching over 7 bases. Germline CDR1 MNHNS, CDR2 SASEGT. The CDR3 runs 15 residues. The CDR3 coding sequence is TGTGCCAGCAGTGGACAGGGCTCTGGGGCCAACGTCCGGACTTTC. Its translation: CASSGQGSGANVRTF.

This clonotype was recorded many times. V is TRBV15 and J is TRBJ2-7; TRBD2 matches at 8 bases. Germline lookup yields CDR1 LNHNV and CDR2 YYDKDF (reference sequence). The ends lost 5 bases at V and 0 bases at J; junction bases unmatched: 12. The CDR3 extends over 17 amino acids. The CDR3 region is CATSPRAGGPLSYEQYF. The DNA for the CDR3 is TGTGCCACCAGCCCACGGGCGGGGGGCCCTCTCTCCTACGAGCAGTACTTC.

This clonotype was counted only a few times. A single base separates this from a much larger clone, so it may be a read error. The V and J genes are TRBV6-5 and TRBJ2-7, with D possibly being TRBD1 (5 bases). Germline V lookup: CDR1 MNHEY, CDR2 SVGAGI. The CDR3 runs 15 residues. The V gene lost 6 bases and the J gene lost 5 bases, with 20 bases spanning the gap. CDR3 DNA: TGTGCCAGCAGGCGAAACCAGGGCTACCGCCACGAGCAGTACTTC. Translated, it gives CASRRNQGYRHEQYF.

This clonotype was counted at least ten times. The V call is TRBV6-2 or TRBV6-3, the J call TRBJ2-7; possible D gene TRBD1, 6 bases. The CDR3 has 14 amino acids. The germline V gene has CDR1 MNHEY and CDR2 SVGEGT. Trimming took 7 bases from V and 2 from J, leaving 15 bases between them. The CDR3 bases are TGTGCCAGCATTGATCCGGGACAAGCCTACGAGCAGTACTTC. It is translated as CASIDPGQAYEQYF.

Ten or more counts support this clonotype. The V call is TRBV28, the J call TRBJ2-1; the D is unclear. Trimming cost V 5 bases and J 8 bases, with 10 bases left between them. The CDR3 has 12 amino acids. The germline V gene has CDR1 MDHEN and CDR2 SYDVKM. The CDR3 region is CASSGIRHEQFF. The CDR3 coding sequence is TGTGCCAGCAGTGGGATTCGGCATGAGCAGTTCTTC. The entire variable domain, with the rest obtained from reference TRBV28 and TRBJ2-1, is as follows: DVKVTQSSRYLVKRTGEKVFLECVQDMDHENMFWYRQDPGLGLRLIYFSYDVKMKEKGDIPEGYSVSREKKERFSLILESASTNQTSMYLCASSGIRHEQFFGPGTRLTVL.

To note about this clonotype: One junction end does not reproduce the germline sequence, and a read error may be involved. Written as DNA, the CDR3 is TGTGCCGCCAGCAGAGACCAGGGCCCCTACGAGCAGTACTTC. This translates into CAASRDQGPYEQYF. The chain links TRBV15 to TRBJ2-7; possibly TRBD1 for D (5 bases). CDR3 length: 14 residues. Germline V lookup: CDR1 LNHNV, CDR2 YYDKDF (reference sequence).

The table lists this clonotype with many counts. The chain couples TRBV5-1 to TRBJ1-1; D might be TRBD1 (5 bases). The CDR3 sequence is 15 residues long. Germline V gene data show CDR1 as SGHRS and CDR2 as YFSETQ. V was pared by 4 bases and J by 0 bases, with 13 bases between. Here the CDR3 reads CASSPGGTVNTEAFF. CDR3 DNA: TGCGCCAGCAGCCCTGGGGGGACTGTGAACACTGAAGCTTTCTTT. The full variable domain, in which reference TRBV5-1 and TRBJ1-1 provide the parts outside the CDR3, is KAGVTQTPRYLIKTRGQQVTLSCSPISGHRSVSWYQQTPGQGLQFLFEYFSETQRNKGNFPGRFSGRQFSNSRSEMNVSTLELGDSALYLCASSPGGTVNTEAFFGQGTRLTVV.

V gene TRBV5-1 combines with J gene TRBJ2-2; D may be TRBD1 (6 bases). Germline CDR1 is SGHRS and CDR2 is YFSETQ. CDR3 length equals 17 residues. The ends were cut back, 0 bases at V and 6 bases at J, with 18 bases in the middle. The CDR3, as DNA: TGCGCCAGCAGCTTGGGCCCACAGGGTCGTGGTGCCGGGGAGCTGTTTTTT. Translating it yields CASSLGPQGRGAGELFF.

The V call is TRBV19, the J call TRBJ2-3, with TRBD2 matching 10 bases. J lost 2 bases, V lost 4 bases, and 6 bases had no gene match. Germline V gene lookup returns CDR1 LNHDA and CDR2 SQIVND (reference sequence). CDR3 length equals 16 residues. The CDR3 nucleotides are TGTGCCAGTAGTACTTCTAGCGGGGGACACACAGATACGCAGTATTTT. This gives the protein CASSTSSGGHTDTQYF.

As concerns this clonotype: Just one base apart from a much larger clone, this may be a read error. The chain has TRBV30 and TRBJ1-2; 7 bases line up with TRBD1. In germline, CDR1 is GTSNPN, CDR2 SVGIG (reference sequence). This CDR3 has 12 residues. The chain's CDR3 is CAGSAGGYGYTF. CDR3 in DNA: TGTGCCGGGAGTGCAGGGGGGTATGGCTACACCTTC.

The CDR3 protein is CASSQTEGRETQYF. The CDR3 DNA reads as TGCGCCAGCAGCCAGACTGAAGGGAGGGAGACCCAGTACTTC. The rearrangement uses TRBV4-3 and TRBJ2-5, with a weak D call TRBD2 (6 bases). Trimming removed 3 bases from V and 5 bases from J, with 13 bases in between. CDR3 size: 14 residues. Germline V gene data show CDR1 as LGHNA and CDR2 as YSLEER.

The chain carries TRBV4-2 and TRBJ2-4; 10 bases are a match to TRBD2. Germline trimming cut 3 bases from V and 13 bases from J; bases unmatched to any gene: 12. The germline V gene has CDR1 LGHNA and CDR2 YNFKEQ. CDR3 size: 15 residues. The CDR3 region is CASSQGSGGGDEQYF. The CDR3 DNA reads TGTGCCAGCAGCCAGGGGAGCGGGGGGGGAGATGAGCAGTACTTC.

V and J are TRBV5-1 and TRBJ2-7, with 10 bases identical to TRBD1. The DNA matches TRBJ2-5 better at its end, which makes the J call doubtful. The CDR3 runs 17 residues. The germline V gene encodes CDR1 SGHRS and CDR2 YFSETQ. The CDR3 here is CASSSGLLDRGRKTQYF. CDR3 bases: TGCGCCAGCAGCTCTGGCCTACTGGACAGGGGGAGAAAGACCCAGTACTTC.

A word on this clonotype: Being one base from a much bigger clone, this may be a read error. The V and J genes are TRBV7-6 and TRBJ1-2; a weak D match, TRBD1 (5 bases). The V gene lost 4 bases and the J gene lost 6 bases, with 15 bases spanning the gap. The CDR3 sequence is 14 residues long. Germline V lookup: CDR1 SGHVS, CDR2 FNYEAQ. CDR3 in DNA: TGTGCCAGCAGCTGGTTTGACAGTGGCAATGGCTACACCTTC. Translating gives CASSWFDSGNGYTF.

The table lists this clonotype with many counts. The rearrangement uses TRBV7-2 and TRBJ2-3, with D possibly TRBD1 on 6 matching bases. V gave up 1 base and J gave up 0 bases, with 8 bases separating them. Germline values: CDR1 SGHTA, CDR2 FQGNSA. This CDR3 is built from 15 residues. The CDR3 spells CASSLVGQSTDTQYF. The CDR3 coding sequence is TGTGCCAGCAGCTTAGTTGGACAGAGCACAGATACGCAGTATTTT.